A single sample is the source of the 3 T cell receptor beta chains below, sequenced in a study of glioma-infiltrating T cells. Amplification of TCR alpha and beta CDR3 regions from RNA used iRepertoire nested multiplex PCR. TCRdb fed the multiplex PCR reads into MiXCR, producing one record per CDR3 protein. The sample gives 300,000 to 400,000 distinct CDR3 sequences, 41% of which show up once; approximately 12% is in the top ten. Sequencing used glioma tissue, nonneoplastic brain tissue, or PBMCs (not recorded which). The receptor source for this set is a human donor with low-grade glioma or glioblastoma, undergoing nonglioma brain surgery, or in good health (not recorded which).

This clonotype was detected only a few times. The chain's CDR3 is CASSSGQVSNEKLFF. CDR3 nucleotide sequence: TGTGCCAGCAGTTCCGGACAGGTCTCTAATGAAAAACTGTTTTTT. This chain uses TRBV6-1 with TRBJ1-4; TRBD1 matches at 7 bases. Trimming cost V 5 bases and J 3 bases; bases outside gene matches: 6. CDR1 is MNHNS and CDR2 is SASEGT in the germline V gene. The CDR3 consists of 15 residues.

J is TRBJ2-7 and V is TRBV6-2 or TRBV6-3; 8 bases map to TRBD2. Germline CDR1 reads MNHEY; CDR2 reads SVGEGT. With 7 bases clipped from V and 5 bases from J, the junction kept 13 bases outside the gene matches. The CDR3 has 15 residues. Written as DNA, the CDR3 is TGTGCCAGCACCCAACTAGCGGCCTCGCCCGACGAGCAGTACTTC. Translation gives CASTQLAASPDEQYF.

This clonotype has a handful of counts. V and J are TRBV7-2 and TRBJ1-6; D ambiguous. The CDR3 extends over 17 amino acids. CDR1 is SGHTA, CDR2 FQGNSA, per germline. V gave up 4 bases and J gave up 0 bases, with 13 bases separating them. The CDR3 coding sequence is TGTGCCAGCAGCTCCGGACGTTCGAGCTCCTATAATTCACCCCTCCACTTT. Translation: CASSSGRSSSYNSPLHF.